This TCR beta chain emerged from a study of cytomegalovirus exposure and HLA in healthy donors. Broader study findings: Common viral pathogens seemed, in a later analysis, to connect with several of the most significant clusters.

Primers included in the PCR were 60 Vbeta and 13 Jbeta primers. Assay used: immunoSEQ multiplex PCR; TCRdb lists only in-frame clones, some missing. Among 100,000 or so clones, approximately 76% were seen once, and the ten largest hold 5.3%. Germline loops: CDR1 SNHLY, CDR2 FYNNEI. Trimming took off 6 bases at V and 0 bases at J, with 12 bases between the two ends. This CDR3 comprises 15 residues. A note on this clone: Its antigen is as yet unknown.

The sample was PBMCs. This clonotype was sampled from a young man in good health and CMV-seropositive. This chain uses TRBV2 with TRBJ1-5; a possible D gene is TRBD1 (5 bases). For the CDR3, the DNA is TGTGCCAGCAGAGGGCAGGGTGATAGCAATCAGCCCCAGCATTTT. As protein: CASRGQGDSNQPQHF.